This entry lists 13 T cell receptor beta chains sequenced from one sample in a study of OX40 agonist ivuxolimab in advanced cancers. The table came from immunoSEQ multiplex PCR; TCRdb's copy has only in-frame clones and leaves some out. The table shows around 100,000 clones, with approximately 90% occurring only once. Source: CD4+ or CD8+ T cells sorted from blood, taken in a trial of the OX40 agonist ivuxolimab. The receptors shown here come from an adult with an advanced solid tumor such as melanoma, head and neck, liver or kidney cancer.

V gene TRBV11-2 combines with J gene TRBJ2-5; D might be TRBD1 (5 bases). The V end was cut by 5 bases, the J end by 3 bases, with 19 bases between. There are 16 residues in the CDR3. The V gene's germline CDR1 is SGHAT and CDR2 FQNNGV. The CDR3 DNA follows: TGTGCCAGCAGCAACTTACTACTAACAGGAGAAGAGACCCAGTACTTC. Amino acid sequence: CASSNLLLTGEETQYF.

The V and J genes are TRBV27 and TRBJ1-1; D not resolved. The CDR3 totals 15 residues. The V gene's germline CDR1 is MNHEY and CDR2 SMNVEV (reference sequence). Trimming left V 0 bases short and J 8 bases short, with 16 bases between. CDR3 sequence reads: CASSLSRAAREEAFF. The CDR3 coding sequence is TGTGCCAGCAGTTTATCTAGGGCCGCCCGGGAAGAAGCTTTCTTT.

V gene TRBV6-1 combines with J gene TRBJ2-2, with TRBD2 identical over 7 bases. The length of the CDR3 is 16 residues. V was pared by 4 bases and J by 6 bases, with 11 bases of the junction left unmatched. In germline, CDR1 is MNHNS, CDR2 SASEGT. This chain's CDR3 is CASSGRAGERAGELFF. The CDR3 DNA is TGTGCCAGCAGTGGCCGGGCGGGAGAGAGGGCCGGGGAGCTGTTTTTT.

J is TRBJ2-1 and V is TRBV27; no clear D. The CDR3 is 15 residues long. Looked up from germline, CDR1 is MNHEY and CDR2 is SMNVEV (reference sequence). With 4 bases removed from V and 0 bases from J, the gap between germline ends came to 10 bases. The CDR3 DNA is TGTGCCAGCAGTTCGGACCGACCCTCCTACAATGAGCAGTTCTTC. Its protein product is CASSSDRPSYNEQFF.

This chain joins TRBV5-1 and TRBJ2-3, with D perhaps TRBD1 (6 bases). Germline-derived CDR1 and CDR2 are SGHRS and YFSETQ. The CDR3 is 15 residues long. Trimming stripped 4 bases from V and 0 bases from J, with 12 bases between. In DNA, the CDR3 is TGCGCCAGCAGCCTCCAGGGGTTAAGCACAGATACGCAGTATTTT. As protein: CASSLQGLSTDTQYF.

Here the CDR3 reads CASSSGTSGNNEQFF. As DNA, the CDR3 is TGCGCCAGCAGCTCGGGGACTAGCGGGAACAATGAGCAGTTCTTC. The chain recombines TRBV5-1 with TRBJ2-1, with 13 bases aligning to TRBD2. The V gene's germline CDR1 is SGHRS and CDR2 YFSETQ. The V gene end was trimmed by 3 bases and the J gene end by 5 bases; junction bases not matched to a gene: 2. This CDR3 comprises 15 residues. The full variable domain, its missing parts supplied by reference TRBV5-1 and TRBJ2-1, is KAGVTQTPRYLIKTRGQQVTLSCSPISGHRSVSWYQQTPGQGLQFLFEYFSETQRNKGNFPGRFSGRQFSNSRSEMNVSTLELGDSALYLCASSSGTSGNNEQFFGPGTRLTVL.

The rearrangement uses TRBV9 and TRBJ2-5; D is undetermined. This CDR3 comprises 15 residues. Trimming took 0 bases from V and 5 from J, leaving 14 bases between them. In germline, CDR1 is SGDLS, CDR2 YYNGEE. DNA for the CDR3: TGTGCCAGCAGCGTAGATCGGGCAGCAAGTGAGACCCAGTACTTC. This encodes CASSVDRAASETQYF.

The chain links TRBV5-6 to TRBJ1-1; possible D gene TRBD1, 6 bases. The CDR3 sequence is 17 residues long. V was trimmed by 0 bases and J by 5 bases, leaving 20 bases between them. Germline-derived CDR1 and CDR2 are SGHDT and YYEEEE. CDR3 protein: CASSLVGGPTWGTEAFF. The CDR3 nucleotides read TGTGCCAGCAGCTTGGTTGGGGGCCCGACCTGGGGGACTGAAGCTTTCTTT.

This chain uses TRBV18 with TRBJ1-4, with 7 nucleotides matching TRBD1. CDR1 is KGHSH and CDR2 is LQKENI in the germline V gene. J gave up 8 bases and V 2 bases, and 8 bases lay outside the gene matches. CDR3 length: 15 amino acids. Here the CDR3 DNA reads TGTGCCAGCTCACCAGACAGGGTCTCTGAAGAAAAACTGTTTTTT. This translates into CASSPDRVSEEKLFF. Full variable domain (outside the CDR3, taken from reference TRBV18 and TRBJ1-4): NAGVMQNPRHLVRRRGQEARLRCSPMKGHSHVYWYRQLPEEGLKFMVYLQKENIIDESGMPKERFSAEFPKEGPSILRIQQVVRGDSAAYFCASSPDRVSEEKLFFGSGTQLSVL.

The V gene is TRBV19, the J gene TRBJ2-5; 7 bases match TRBD2. V was pared by 7 bases and J by 2 bases, with 13 bases of the junction left unmatched. The CDR3 loop spans 16 amino acids. Germline CDR1 reads LNHDA; CDR2 reads SQIVND (reference sequence). The CDR3 DNA reads as TGTGCCAGTAAGAGGGGCGGGGAGGGATCACAAGAGACCCAGTACTTC. Translation gives CASKRGGEGSQETQYF.

The V and J genes are TRBV5-1 and TRBJ2-7; D is possibly TRBD2 (7 bases). Germline V gives CDR1 SGHRS, CDR2 YFSETQ. Trimming cost V 5 bases and J 0 bases, with 15 bases left between them. The CDR3 consists of 15 residues. The CDR3 bases are TGCGCCAGCAGTTTTTTAGGGGGGGACTCCTACGAGCAGTACTTC. This gives the protein CASSFLGGDSYEQYF.

The V call is TRBV27, the J call TRBJ2-1; a possible D gene is TRBD2 (5 bases). This CDR3 spans 15 amino acids. Trimming removed 6 bases from V and 8 bases from J, with 20 bases in between. CDR1 and CDR2 (germline): MNHEY, SMNVEV (reference sequence). CDR3: CASSKSGSLVDEQFF. CDR3 DNA sequence: TGTGCCAGCAGCAAGAGCGGATCCTTAGTCGATGAGCAGTTCTTC.

In nucleotides, the CDR3 is TGTGCCAGCAGTTTAAGTGGGACAGGGGTATACGAGCAGTACTTC. Translation: CASSLSGTGVYEQYF. This rearrangement joins TRBV28 to TRBJ2-7; TRBD1 agrees at 10 bases. Per the germline V gene, CDR1 is MDHEN and CDR2 is SYDVKM. CDR3 length: 15 residues. V trimming: 2 bases; J trimming: 4 bases; junction bases outside the gene matches: 5.